The clone carrying this T cell receptor beta chain was detected only a few times. TCRdb keeps only in-frame clones here, not all; method: immunoSEQ multiplex PCR. The data hold about 120,000 clones, with approximately 82% observed a single time. These data belong to a study of blood T cell repertoires in COVID-19. As for the study in general: The origin of the acute and convalescent COVID-19 samples was the United States, Italy and Spain. The analysed material was cDNA or gDNA that came from T cells, B-cell-depleted T cells, or PBMCs.

Material for sequencing was peripheral blood. The source of this sequence is an older man with active or convalescent COVID-19.

CDR3 region: CAIRDRGGDGYTF. In DNA, the CDR3 is TGTGCCATCAGGGACAGGGGAGGCGATGGCTACACCTTC. The chain joins TRBV10-3 to TRBJ1-2; 9 bases align to TRBD1. Trimming at V came to 6 bases and at J to 6 bases, leaving 5 bases not matched to a gene. Germline loops: CDR1 ENHRY, CDR2 SYGVKD. The CDR3 loop spans 13 amino acids.